Each of the 19 T cell receptor beta chains below was sequenced from the same sample in a study of blood T cell repertoires in COVID-19. Clones were read by immunoSEQ multiplex PCR, and TCRdb kept only the in-frame ones, dropping some. The sample carries 40,000 or so clones, roughly 70% recorded once. The specimen sequenced was peripheral blood. The receptors were sampled from a man aged 65 to 79 with COVID-19, enrolled during active disease.

V is TRBV7-2 and J is TRBJ2-1; TRBD1 might be the D (6 bases). Germline loops: CDR1 SGHTA, CDR2 FQGNSA. Trimming cost V 7 bases and J 5 bases, with 12 bases left between them. The CDR3 spans 13 residues. The CDR3, as DNA: TGTGCCAGCAACAGGGTGGGGGACAATGAGCAGTTCTTC. Translating gives CASNRVGDNEQFF.

This clone was found a few times. This chain joins TRBV9 and TRBJ2-1; the D gene is possibly TRBD1 (6 bases). The CDR3 length is 14 residues. Trimming removed 6 bases at V and 0 bases at J, with 10 bases between. Germline CDR1 reads SGDLS; CDR2 reads YYNGEE. CDR3 DNA sequence: TGTGCCAGCAACCAGGGGAGCTCCTACAATGAGCAGTTCTTC. Its protein product is CASNQGSSYNEQFF.

V usage is TRBV7-2 and J usage is TRBJ2-5; 9 bases match TRBD1. V dropped 4 bases and J dropped 7; count of bases not matched to a gene: 7. Looked up from germline, CDR1 is SGHTA and CDR2 is FQGNSA. This CDR3 comprises 14 residues. The CDR3: CASSSGTGKGTQYF. CDR3 DNA sequence: TGTGCCAGCAGCTCAGGGACAGGGAAGGGGACCCAGTACTTC.

The CDR3 here is CASQNLGADGYTF. The CDR3 DNA reads TGTGCCAGCCAAAATTTAGGGGCTGATGGCTACACCTTC. The V gene is TRBV19, the J gene TRBJ1-2, with D possibly matching TRBD1 (5 bases). Trimming shortened V by 9 bases and J by 6 bases, and 17 bases separated the two germline ends. The germline CDR1 and CDR2 sequences are LNHDA and SQIVND (reference sequence). The CDR3 has 13 residues. The entire variable domain, with the rest obtained from reference TRBV19 and TRBJ1-2, is as follows: DGGITQSPKYLFRKEGQNVTLSCEQNLNHDAMYWYRQDPGQGLRLIYYSQIVNDFQKGDIAEGYSVSREKKESFPLTVTSAQKNPTAFYLCASQNLGADGYTFGSGTRLTVV.

This chain uses TRBV3-1 (or the pseudogene TRBV3-2) with TRBJ1-2; perhaps TRBD1 as D (6 bases). Germline CDR1 and CDR2: LGHDT and YNNKEL (reference sequence). The CDR3 consists of 16 residues. V was trimmed by 0 bases and J by 6 bases, leaving 17 bases between them. The CDR3 reads CASSQDLRAGVNGYTF. CDR3 in DNA: TGTGCCAGCAGCCAAGATCTTAGGGCAGGGGTTAATGGCTACACCTTC.

V usage is TRBV6-4 and J usage is TRBJ2-3; weak D call: TRBD2 (5 bases). V dropped 2 bases and J dropped 4 bases, with 13 bases sitting between them. CDR1 and CDR2 from the germline V gene are MRHNA and SNTAGT. This CDR3 contains 15 residues. This CDR3 reads CASSDGFGGADTQYF. In DNA, the CDR3 is TGTGCCAGCAGTGACGGCTTCGGAGGAGCAGATACGCAGTATTTT.

The chain combines TRBV4-2 with TRBJ2-7; 9 bases fit TRBD2. The CDR3 is made up of 14 amino acids. The ends lost 2 bases at V and 3 bases at J; junction bases unmatched: 2. Germline CDR1 is LGHNA and CDR2 is YNFKEQ. The CDR3 protein is CASSQLSGSYEQYF. The DNA for the CDR3 is TGTGCCAGCAGCCAACTTAGCGGGAGCTACGAGCAGTACTTC.

The V and J genes are TRBV5-6 and TRBJ2-7; tentative D call: TRBD1 (5 bases). V was clipped by 6 bases and J by 7 bases, with 23 bases between them. CDR1 SGHDT and CDR2 YYEEEE come from the germline V gene. This CDR3 region has 15 residues. CDR3 protein: CASTSRQRNVEEQYF. CDR3 nucleotides: TGTGCCAGCACCTCACGACAGCGAAACGTAGAAGAGCAGTACTTC.

The chain links TRBV6-6 to TRBJ1-6, with 11 nucleotides matching TRBD1. CDR3 length: 16 amino acids. Germline assignment: CDR1 MNHNY and CDR2 SVGAGI (reference sequence). V was clipped by 2 bases and J by 10 bases; unmatched bases: 7. This chain's CDR3 is CASSYLRTGGQSPLHF. The CDR3 DNA sequence: TGTGCCAGCAGTTACCTGAGGACAGGGGGCCAATCACCCCTCCACTTT.

The chain combines TRBV5-6 with TRBJ2-6; TRBD1 agrees at 7 bases. After removal of 4 bases from V and 0 bases from J, the junction contained 10 bases not matched to a gene. CDR3 size: 18 residues. The germline CDR1 and CDR2 sequences are SGHDT and YYEEEE. The CDR3 is CASSTRTGTFSGANVLTF. The CDR3 DNA is TGTGCCAGCAGCACCCGGACAGGTACTTTCTCTGGGGCCAACGTCCTGACTTTC.

The chain couples TRBV29-1 to TRBJ1-2, with 10 bases that match TRBD1. Germline trimming cut 6 bases from V and 5 bases from J; bases unmatched to any gene: 9. Germline-derived CDR1 and CDR2 are SQVTM and ANQGSEA. This CDR3 is built from 14 residues. The CDR3 DNA is TGCAGCGTCGGACAGGGGGATCTTTGGTATGGCTACACCTTC. This translates into CSVGQGDLWYGYTF.

This clone was picked up a small number of times. The V call is TRBV7-9, the J call TRBJ2-3; D may be TRBD1 (5 bases). Between the trimmed V and J ends, which lost 2 bases and 1 base, there was a span of 10 bases. The CDR3 totals 15 residues. Germline V gives CDR1 SEHNR, CDR2 FQNEAQ (reference sequence). The CDR3 spells CASSLRSGRTDTQYF. CDR3 DNA: TGTGCCAGCAGCTTAAGGTCAGGGCGCACAGATACGCAGTATTTT.

This clone is termed large. This rearrangement joins TRBV4-2 to TRBJ2-5, with TRBD2 matching over 9 bases. Germline-derived CDR1 and CDR2 are LGHNA and YNFKEQ. The CDR3 length is 16 residues. After removal of 1 base from V and 4 bases from J, the junction contained 7 bases not matched to a gene. The CDR3 DNA reads TGTGCCAGCAGCCAAGGGGTGGCGGGGGGGCCAGAGACCCAGTACTTC. Translated: CASSQGVAGGPETQYF.

This clone has a handful of counts. The V and J genes are TRBV15 and TRBJ1-2; D is undetermined. V gave up 1 base and J gave up 4 bases, with 13 bases separating them. Germline-derived CDR1 and CDR2 are LNHNV and YYDKDF (reference sequence). The CDR3 consists of 15 residues. The CDR3 protein is CATSRVGGSGYGYTF. DNA for the CDR3: TGTGCCACCAGCAGAGTTGGAGGCTCCGGCTATGGCTACACCTTC.

There are a few counts of this clone. The chain joins TRBV7-9 to TRBJ1-3; D not certain. From germline, CDR1 is SEHNR and CDR2 FQNEAQ (reference sequence). CDR3 length equals 15 residues. Trimming stripped 1 base from V and 0 bases from J, with 7 bases between. The DNA for the CDR3 is TGTGCCAGCAGCTTAGACACGTACTCTGGAAACACCATATATTTT. Translation gives CASSLDTYSGNTIYF. The full variable domain, completed using reference TRBV7-9 and TRBJ1-3, is DTGVSQNPRHKITKRGQNVTFRCDPISEHNRLYWYRQTLGQGPEFLTYFQNEAQLEKSRLLSDRFSAERPKGSFSTLEIQRTEQGDSAMYLCASSLDTYSGNTIYFGEGSWLTVV.

CDR3 in amino acids: CASSSDGGNRYTF. The DNA for the CDR3 is TGTGCCAGCAGCTCGGACGGGGGTAATCGCTACACCTTC. The V and J genes are TRBV7-9 and TRBJ1-2; D possibly corresponds to TRBD1 (5 bases). Deletions cut 4 bases from V and 9 bases from J, with 15 bases between. The germline V gene encodes CDR1 SEHNR and CDR2 FQNEAQ (reference sequence). The CDR3 length is 13 residues.

This clone has at least ten counts. The genes are TRBV7-2 and TRBJ2-7, with TRBD2 matching over 15 bases. This CDR3 is 16 amino acids long. V lost 6 bases, J lost 3 bases, and 6 bases stayed unmatched. Germline CDR1 and CDR2: SGHTA and FQGNSA. The CDR3 sequence: CASSGPGLAGGYEQYF. The CDR3 DNA is TGTGCCAGCAGTGGACCGGGACTAGCGGGGGGCTACGAGCAGTACTTC.

This clone was seen just once. The V gene is TRBV11-2, the J gene TRBJ1-1; a possible D gene is TRBD1 (5 bases). V dropped 0 bases and J dropped 4 bases, with 12 bases sitting between them. CDR3 length: 15 residues. Per germline, CDR1 SGHAT and CDR2 FQNNGV. The CDR3 DNA follows: TGTGCCAGCAGCTTAGAAGGGGCCCCACCCACTGAAGCTTTCTTT. Amino acid sequence: CASSLEGAPPTEAFF.

This chain uses TRBV6-6 with TRBJ2-3; 8 bases line up with TRBD2. Germline lookup yields CDR1 MNHNY and CDR2 SVGAGI (reference sequence). This CDR3 region has 16 residues. V trimming: 0 bases; J trimming: 5 bases; junction bases outside the gene matches: 7. CDR3 DNA sequence: TGTGCCAGCAGTTACTCGTCGGGGGGGGCGCTAGATACGCAGTATTTT. It specifies CASSYSSGGALDTQYF.